What follows is one T cell receptor (beta chain) and its context. Its antigen is still unknown. This same CDR3 is encoded by further DNA sequences in the sample. At collection, donors were nominally healthy, but unrecorded immune exposures were probable. This entry is derived from a study of cytomegalovirus exposure and HLA in healthy donors. Regarding the study as a whole: Accurate HLA-A and HLA-B prediction from TCR beta sequences was reported for most subjects. Across HLA loci, a later analysis found differing TCR association rates, with DRB1 most and HLA-C fewest.

The V segment lost 1 base and the J segment 7 bases; nucleotides outside the gene matches: 2. Germline V gives CDR1 MDHEN, CDR2 SYDVKM. CDR3 size: 13 residues. The PCR used 60 Vbeta and 13 Jbeta primers. Original analysis: In a later analysis, of approximately 81 million unique beta chains, 9 million to 11 million appeared in at least two donors. The data were produced by immunoSEQ multiplex PCR, yet TCRdb's version contains in-frame clones alone and is incomplete. That table is the source of V, J and clone size, and D and trimming were worked out from the DNA. The sample lists 70,000 to 95,000 clones, about three quarters occurring once.

Sequencing input: PBMCs. This TCR came from a male donor in good health and CMV-seronegative. This chain uses TRBV28 with TRBJ1-2, with 8 bases that match TRBD1. CDR3 amino acids: CASSLSGGGGYTF. The CDR3 DNA follows: TGTGCCAGCAGTTTATCAGGGGGCGGTGGCTACACCTTC.